This T cell receptor (beta chain) was observed in a study of blood T cell repertoires in COVID-19. Sequencing used immunoSEQ multiplex PCR; TCRdb keeps in-frame clones, though not all of them. The sample shows hundreds of thousands of clones, over 70% of them seen only once. The CDR3 runs to 13 residues. V was pared by 7 bases and J by 4 bases, with 11 bases between. Germline CDR1 reads SGHTA; CDR2 reads FQGTGA. The chain combines TRBV7-3 with TRBJ2-4, with D unresolved. The sequenced material came from peripheral blood. This receptor was taken from a woman between 40 and 55 years old who had recovered from COVID-19. The DNA of the CDR3 is TGTGCCAGCACCCCCCGGTGGAAAAACATTCAGTACTTC. Translation gives CASTPRWKNIQYF.